Listed here are 14 T cell receptor beta chains from one sample, sequenced in a study of blood T cell repertoires in COVID-19. The method was immunoSEQ multiplex PCR; TCRdb's version includes in-frame clones alone and lacks a portion of them. The data show around 120,000 clones, 90% seen once. Sequencing was performed on peripheral blood. These receptors were taken from an older woman with COVID-19, enrolled during active disease.

This rearrangement joins TRBV19 to TRBJ1-1, with 9 bases fitting TRBD1. Germline CDR1 is LNHDA and CDR2 is SQIVND (reference sequence). V dropped 3 bases and J dropped 6; count of bases not matched to a gene: 8. The CDR3 is 15 amino acids. The CDR3 reads CASSIGTGFVAEAFF. The DNA of the CDR3 is TGTGCCAGTAGTATCGGGACAGGGTTCGTCGCTGAAGCTTTCTTT. The whole variable domain, remainder taken from reference TRBV19 and TRBJ1-1, is DGGITQSPKYLFRKEGQNVTLSCEQNLNHDAMYWYRQDPGQGLRLIYYSQIVNDFQKGDIAEGYSVSREKKESFPLTVTSAQKNPTAFYLCASSIGTGFVAEAFFGQGTRLTVV.

This chain joins TRBV7-6 and TRBJ2-7, with TRBD1 matching 9 bases. This CDR3 spans 14 amino acids. V was pared by 5 bases and J by 1 base, with 3 bases of the junction left unmatched. The germline gives CDR1 SGHVS, CDR2 FNYEAQ. CDR3 nucleotides: TGTGCCAGCAGCGCCGGGACAGGGTCCTACGAGCAGTACTTC. Its protein product is CASSAGTGSYEQYF.

The V call is TRBV29-1, the J call TRBJ1-5; no clear D gene. V lost 4 bases and J lost 2, with 9 bases in between. The CDR3 has 13 residues. The germline CDR1 and CDR2 sequences are SQVTM and ANQGSEA. CDR3 in DNA: TGCAGCGTTGGTGCGGCTGGCAATCAGCCCCAGCATTTT. It codes for CSVGAAGNQPQHF.

The V gene is TRBV4-2, the J gene TRBJ2-3; 7 bases agree with TRBD1. V shed 5 bases and J 2 bases; nucleotides not matched to a gene: 10. Germline V gene lookup returns CDR1 LGHNA and CDR2 YNFKEQ. This CDR3 comprises 16 residues. CDR3 DNA sequence: TGTGCCAGCAGCAACTCGACAGGGTATGTCACAGATACGCAGTATTTT. Its translation: CASSNSTGYVTDTQYF.

The genes are TRBV5-1 and TRBJ1-4, with D possibly TRBD1 on 5 matching bases. Germline assignment: CDR1 SGHRS and CDR2 YFSETQ. V lost 2 bases and J 0 bases, leaving 8 bases between the germline ends. This CDR3 contains 15 residues. The CDR3 loop is CASSFGAATNEKLFF. In nucleotides, the CDR3 is TGCGCCAGCAGCTTTGGGGCCGCAACTAATGAAAAACTGTTTTTT.

The chain has TRBV5-4 and TRBJ1-2; D not certain. The CDR3 extends over 13 amino acids. Deletions cut 0 bases from V and 3 bases from J, with 6 bases between. Germline CDR1 SGHNT, CDR2 YYREEE (reference sequence). The CDR3 coding sequence is TGTGCCAGCAGCTTGGTGAGGGACTATGGCTACACCTTC. This translates into CASSLVRDYGYTF. The full variable domain, completed using reference TRBV5-4 and TRBJ1-2, is ETGVTQSPTHLIKTRGQQVTLRCSSQSGHNTVSWYQQALGQGPQFIFQYYREEENGRGNFPPRFSGLQFPNYSSELNVNALELDDSALYLCASSLVRDYGYTFGSGTRLTVV.

The rearrangement joins TRBV6-6 to TRBJ1-1; D gene uncertain. V shed 3 bases and J shed 1 base, with 6 bases lying between them. Germline CDR1 MNHNY, CDR2 SVGAGI (reference sequence). The CDR3 has 13 residues. As DNA, the CDR3 is TGTGCCAGCAGTTATCTAACGAACACTGAAGCTTTCTTT. This gives the protein CASSYLTNTEAFF.

This CDR3 is CASSYSLGQITGELFF. Here the CDR3 DNA reads TGTGCCAGCAGTTACTCCTTGGGACAGATCACCGGGGAGCTGTTTTTT. This chain links TRBV6-5 with TRBJ2-2, with 7 positions matching TRBD1. Germline V gene data show CDR1 as MNHEY and CDR2 as SVGAGI. The CDR3 has 16 amino acids. V gave up 0 bases and J gave up 4 bases; unmatched junction bases: 5.

The CDR3 here is CASNPRQGANYGYTF. CDR3 nucleotides: TGTGCCAGCAACCCCAGACAGGGAGCTAACTATGGCTACACCTTC. J is TRBJ1-2 and V is TRBV6-6; TRBD1 matches 7 bases. CDR1 is MNHNY, CDR2 SVGAGI, per germline (reference sequence). The V gene end was trimmed by 7 bases and the J gene end by 0 bases; junction bases not matched to a gene: 8. This CDR3 comprises 15 residues.

The chain links TRBV7-2 to TRBJ1-1, with unresolved D. There are 14 residues in the CDR3. The V gene's germline CDR1 is SGHTA and CDR2 FQGNSA. V lost 1 base and J lost 1, with 7 bases in between. For the CDR3, the DNA is TGTGCCAGCAGCTTAGGCCCGAGGAACACTGAAGCTTTCTTT. Encoded protein: CASSLGPRNTEAFF.

The J gene is TRBJ1-4, the V gene TRBV10-3; D uncertain. Trimming shortened V by 3 bases and J by 4 bases, and 12 bases separated the two germline ends. Germline values: CDR1 ENHRY, CDR2 SYGVKD. This CDR3 comprises 15 residues. CDR3 coding DNA: TGTGCCATCAGTGATACGGCGCGGAATAATGAAAAACTGTTTTTT. Protein: CAISDTARNNEKLFF.

The V call is TRBV7-9, the J call TRBJ1-2; 8 bases line up with TRBD1. CDR1 and CDR2 from the germline V gene are SEHNR and FQNEAQ (reference sequence). V trimming: 4 bases; J trimming: 4 bases; junction bases outside the gene matches: 14. The CDR3 contains 17 residues. CDR3 sequence reads: CASSSKGQGRRSYGYTF. In DNA, the CDR3 is TGTGCCAGCAGCTCTAAAGGACAGGGAAGAAGGTCCTATGGCTACACCTTC.

The chain uses TRBV6-1 and TRBJ2-3, with D possibly matching TRBD2 (6 bases). This CDR3 region has 16 residues. Trimming pared 2 bases from V and 3 bases from J, leaving 15 bases between. The V gene's germline CDR1 is MNHNS and CDR2 SASEGT. The CDR3 DNA follows: TGTGCCAGCAGTGAACTCCCCGGCCGGGGGACAGATACGCAGTATTTT. Translated: CASSELPGRGTDTQYF.

CDR3 amino acids: CASSWAGTGDTGELFF. CDR3 nucleotide sequence: TGCGCCAGCAGCTGGGCCGGGACAGGGGACACCGGGGAGCTGTTTTTT. The gene calls are TRBV5-1 and TRBJ2-2, with 10 bases matching TRBD1. Losses at the gene ends were 3 bases for V and 3 bases for J; bases not matched to a gene: 5. The V gene's germline CDR1 is SGHRS and CDR2 YFSETQ. The CDR3 length is 16 residues.